Included here is one T cell receptor (beta chain) sequence, with context. This sample stems from a study of blood T cell repertoires in COVID-19. Background on the study: In each case, the material was cDNA or gDNA derived from T cells, B-cell-depleted T cells, or PBMCs.

Those enrolled in Seattle joined during active infection and were followed longitudinally afterward. Method: immunoSEQ multiplex PCR; TCRdb's copy keeps in-frame clones and lacks some. The sample contains roughly 210,000 clones, around 80% of which appear only once. The CDR3 is 12 amino acids. Germline-derived CDR1 and CDR2 are MNHNY and SVGAGI (reference sequence). V lost 11 bases and J 5 bases, leaving 10 bases between the germline ends. The chain employs TRBV6-6 and TRBJ1-6, with D possibly being TRBD1 (6 bases). The sequence derives from a woman aged 80 or over with COVID-19, enrolled during active disease. Sequencing was carried out using peripheral blood. The CDR3 sequence: CALQGNNSPLHF. As DNA, the CDR3 is TGTGCCCTCCAGGGGAATAATTCACCCCTCCACTTT.